This T cell receptor beta chain was documented in a study of cytomegalovirus exposure and HLA in healthy donors. The sample holds a few counts of this clone. In germline, CDR1 is SNHLY, CDR2 FYNNEI. V lost 5 bases and J lost 0, with 11 bases in between. The CDR3 spans 16 residues. This PCR relied on a set of 60 Vbeta primers and 13 Jbeta primers. Repertoires were generated with immunoSEQ multiplex PCR, while TCRdb's copy carries only in-frame clones and drops some. The sample holds roughly 110,000 clones, around 74% seen once. The J gene is TRBJ1-6, the V gene TRBV2, with D tentatively TRBD1 (5 bases). The sample taken for sequencing was PBMCs. This sequence originates from a woman aged 40 to 50 in good health and CMV-seropositive. CDR3 DNA sequence: TGTGCCAGCAGTCCCTACAGGAGCTCCTATAATTCACCCCTCCACTTT. Translating it yields CASSPYRSSYNSPLHF.